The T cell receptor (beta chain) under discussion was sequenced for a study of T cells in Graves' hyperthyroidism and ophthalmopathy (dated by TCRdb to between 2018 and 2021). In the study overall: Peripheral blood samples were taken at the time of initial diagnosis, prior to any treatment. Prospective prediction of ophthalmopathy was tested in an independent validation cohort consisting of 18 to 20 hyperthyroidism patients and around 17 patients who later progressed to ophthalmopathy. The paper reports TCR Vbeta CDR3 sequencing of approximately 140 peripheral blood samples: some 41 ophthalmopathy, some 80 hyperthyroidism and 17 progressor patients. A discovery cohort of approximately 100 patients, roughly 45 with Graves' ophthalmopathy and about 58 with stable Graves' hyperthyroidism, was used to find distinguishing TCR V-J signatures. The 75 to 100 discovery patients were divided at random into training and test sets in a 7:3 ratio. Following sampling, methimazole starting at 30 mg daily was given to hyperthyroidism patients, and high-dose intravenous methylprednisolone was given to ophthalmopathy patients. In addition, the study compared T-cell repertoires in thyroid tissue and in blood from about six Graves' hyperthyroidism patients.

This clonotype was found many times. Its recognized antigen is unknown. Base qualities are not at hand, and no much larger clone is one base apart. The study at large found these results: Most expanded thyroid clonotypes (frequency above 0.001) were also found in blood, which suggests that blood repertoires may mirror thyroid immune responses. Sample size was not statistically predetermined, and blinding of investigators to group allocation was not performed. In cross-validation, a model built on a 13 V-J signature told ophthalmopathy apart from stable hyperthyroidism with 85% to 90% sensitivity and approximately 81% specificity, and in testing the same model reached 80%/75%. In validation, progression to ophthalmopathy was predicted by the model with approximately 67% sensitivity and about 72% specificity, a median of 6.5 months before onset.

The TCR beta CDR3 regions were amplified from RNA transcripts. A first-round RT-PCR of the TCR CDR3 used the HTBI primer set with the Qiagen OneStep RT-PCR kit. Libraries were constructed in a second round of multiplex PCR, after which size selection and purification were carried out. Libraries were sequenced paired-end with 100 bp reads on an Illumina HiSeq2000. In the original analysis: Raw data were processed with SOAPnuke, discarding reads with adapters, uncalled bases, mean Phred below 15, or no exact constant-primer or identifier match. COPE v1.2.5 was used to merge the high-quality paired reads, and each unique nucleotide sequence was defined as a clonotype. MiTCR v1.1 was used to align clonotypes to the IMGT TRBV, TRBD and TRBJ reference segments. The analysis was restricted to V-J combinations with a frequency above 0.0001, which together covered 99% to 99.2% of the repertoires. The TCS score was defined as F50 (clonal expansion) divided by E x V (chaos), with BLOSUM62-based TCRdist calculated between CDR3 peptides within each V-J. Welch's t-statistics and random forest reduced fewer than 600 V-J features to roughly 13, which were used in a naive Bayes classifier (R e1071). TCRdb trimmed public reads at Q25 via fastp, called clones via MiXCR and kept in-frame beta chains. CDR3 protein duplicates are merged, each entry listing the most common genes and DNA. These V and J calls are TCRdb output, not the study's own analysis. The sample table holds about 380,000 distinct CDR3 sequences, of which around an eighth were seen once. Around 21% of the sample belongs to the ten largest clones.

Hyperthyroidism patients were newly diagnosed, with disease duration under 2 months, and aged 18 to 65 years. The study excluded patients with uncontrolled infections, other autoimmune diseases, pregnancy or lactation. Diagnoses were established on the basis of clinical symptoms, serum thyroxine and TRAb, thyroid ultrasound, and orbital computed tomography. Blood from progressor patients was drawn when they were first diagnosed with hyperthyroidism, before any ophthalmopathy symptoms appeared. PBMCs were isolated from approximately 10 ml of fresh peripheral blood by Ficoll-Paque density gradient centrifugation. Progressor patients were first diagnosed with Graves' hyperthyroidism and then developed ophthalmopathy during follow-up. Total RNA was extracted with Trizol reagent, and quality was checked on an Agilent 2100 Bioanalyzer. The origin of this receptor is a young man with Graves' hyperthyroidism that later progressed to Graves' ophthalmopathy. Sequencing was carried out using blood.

At the DNA level, the sequence is TGCAGTGCTAGAGATAGGGCTAGCGGGGGGTCCCAAACCGGGGAGCTGTTTTTT. Its protein reads: CSARDRASGGSQTGELFF. The chain couples TRBV20-1 to TRBJ2-2, with 11 middle bases fitting TRBD2. V loses 0 bases at its end and J loses 5 bases; junction bases beyond the gene matches: 11. Inclusive of the bounding cysteine and phenylalanine, the CDR3 is 18 residues long. The retained sequence is limited to the CDR3, 54 bases, with the frame set at the first base. CDR1 DFQATT and CDR2 SNEGSKA were looked up in the germline V gene (reference sequence).